This T cell receptor beta chain was documented in a study of OX40 agonist ivuxolimab in advanced cancers. Regarding the study in general: Ivuxolimab was an agonistic, fully human IgG2 monoclonal antibody directed against OX40 (CD134), a costimulatory receptor. Intravenous ivuxolimab was administered to patients every 2 weeks at six dose levels: 0.01, 0.1, 0.3, 1.5, 3 and 10 mg/kg. Of the 50 to 55 dose-escalation patients, hepatocellular carcinoma was present in roughly 19, melanoma in roughly 15, renal cell carcinoma in 9 and head and neck cancer in 9. A male proportion of 82.7% and a mean age of 60 years, ranging from 23 to 79, were recorded for the dose-escalation cohort. Patients were allowed to have had prior anti-PD-1, anti-PD-L1 or anti-CTLA-4 therapy, and approximately 43% of the dose-escalation patients had previously received checkpoint inhibitors. Partial responses occurred in three dose-escalation patients, of whom one had hepatocellular carcinoma and two had cutaneous melanoma. The purpose of peripheral TCRbeta sequencing was to test whether ivuxolimab changed TCR sequence diversity and led to clonal T-cell expansion. The monotherapy dose-escalation portion (N ≈ 57 patients) of the phase I ivuxolimab trial is reported in the paper. Results and caveats for the whole study, not just this receptor: Low levels of normalized T-cell clonal expansion were also seen in some nonresponding patients. After ivuxolimab, expanded clones were on average more numerous among CD8+ T cells than among CD4+ T cells. At doses from 0.1 to 3.0 mg/kg, clonal expansion was seen in both CD4+ and CD8+ blood T cells between baseline and week 6. In partial responders in the 0.1-3.0 mg/kg groups, normalized peripheral clonal expansion was found to be among the lowest, especially among CD8+ T cells. Which antigens the clonally expanded peripheral T cells were specific for was not determined.

Looking up the germline V gene yields CDR1 SGHRS and CDR2 YFSETQ. The CDR3 runs 15 residues from the cysteine to the phenylalanine. Only the CDR3 part of the read is kept: 45 bases, read in frame from the first base. Here V drops 1 base and J drops 6 bases, and the junction holds 8 bases not matched to any gene. Patients with a history of autoimmune disease or receiving systemic immunosuppression were excluded from the trial. In every dose cohort, peripheral blood was drawn for TCR sequencing at baseline, cycle 4 day 1, and cycle 7 day 1. Samples were obtained from an open-label, multicenter, first-in-human phase I dose-escalation trial of ivuxolimab. The trial enrolled adults with locally advanced or metastatic head and neck squamous cell, hepatocellular, melanoma or renal cell carcinoma. Before TCR sequencing, CD4+ T cells and CD8+ T cells were sorted from peripheral blood as separate populations.

Genomic DNA was isolated from the sorted cells so that the TCRbeta CDR3 region could be sequenced. The immunoSEQ Assay was used to sequence the TCRbeta CDR3 regions. Here the immuneACCESS table is served through TCRdb, limited to in-frame sequences with V and J called. Missing clones are a known gap in these copies; in checked studies unresolved V genes cover under half, and the rest lacks a known reason. The sample table holds 60,000 to 100,000 clones, of which around 80% were seen once. The ten largest make up 0.45% to 0.65% of the sample. Details on this clone: It lacks a known antigen. Base qualities were left out, and no much larger clone turns up one base away.

The source of this sequence is an adult with an advanced solid tumor such as melanoma, head and neck, liver or kidney cancer. The rearranged chain carries TRBV5-1 and TRBJ2-3; TRBD2 fits 7 bases in the junction. The sequences come from CD4+ or CD8+ T cells sorted from blood, collected in a trial of the OX40 agonist ivuxolimab. The CDR3 is CASSLSGTTLDTQYF. The DNA sequence is TGCGCCAGCAGCTTGAGCGGGACCACCCTCGATACGCAGTATTTT.